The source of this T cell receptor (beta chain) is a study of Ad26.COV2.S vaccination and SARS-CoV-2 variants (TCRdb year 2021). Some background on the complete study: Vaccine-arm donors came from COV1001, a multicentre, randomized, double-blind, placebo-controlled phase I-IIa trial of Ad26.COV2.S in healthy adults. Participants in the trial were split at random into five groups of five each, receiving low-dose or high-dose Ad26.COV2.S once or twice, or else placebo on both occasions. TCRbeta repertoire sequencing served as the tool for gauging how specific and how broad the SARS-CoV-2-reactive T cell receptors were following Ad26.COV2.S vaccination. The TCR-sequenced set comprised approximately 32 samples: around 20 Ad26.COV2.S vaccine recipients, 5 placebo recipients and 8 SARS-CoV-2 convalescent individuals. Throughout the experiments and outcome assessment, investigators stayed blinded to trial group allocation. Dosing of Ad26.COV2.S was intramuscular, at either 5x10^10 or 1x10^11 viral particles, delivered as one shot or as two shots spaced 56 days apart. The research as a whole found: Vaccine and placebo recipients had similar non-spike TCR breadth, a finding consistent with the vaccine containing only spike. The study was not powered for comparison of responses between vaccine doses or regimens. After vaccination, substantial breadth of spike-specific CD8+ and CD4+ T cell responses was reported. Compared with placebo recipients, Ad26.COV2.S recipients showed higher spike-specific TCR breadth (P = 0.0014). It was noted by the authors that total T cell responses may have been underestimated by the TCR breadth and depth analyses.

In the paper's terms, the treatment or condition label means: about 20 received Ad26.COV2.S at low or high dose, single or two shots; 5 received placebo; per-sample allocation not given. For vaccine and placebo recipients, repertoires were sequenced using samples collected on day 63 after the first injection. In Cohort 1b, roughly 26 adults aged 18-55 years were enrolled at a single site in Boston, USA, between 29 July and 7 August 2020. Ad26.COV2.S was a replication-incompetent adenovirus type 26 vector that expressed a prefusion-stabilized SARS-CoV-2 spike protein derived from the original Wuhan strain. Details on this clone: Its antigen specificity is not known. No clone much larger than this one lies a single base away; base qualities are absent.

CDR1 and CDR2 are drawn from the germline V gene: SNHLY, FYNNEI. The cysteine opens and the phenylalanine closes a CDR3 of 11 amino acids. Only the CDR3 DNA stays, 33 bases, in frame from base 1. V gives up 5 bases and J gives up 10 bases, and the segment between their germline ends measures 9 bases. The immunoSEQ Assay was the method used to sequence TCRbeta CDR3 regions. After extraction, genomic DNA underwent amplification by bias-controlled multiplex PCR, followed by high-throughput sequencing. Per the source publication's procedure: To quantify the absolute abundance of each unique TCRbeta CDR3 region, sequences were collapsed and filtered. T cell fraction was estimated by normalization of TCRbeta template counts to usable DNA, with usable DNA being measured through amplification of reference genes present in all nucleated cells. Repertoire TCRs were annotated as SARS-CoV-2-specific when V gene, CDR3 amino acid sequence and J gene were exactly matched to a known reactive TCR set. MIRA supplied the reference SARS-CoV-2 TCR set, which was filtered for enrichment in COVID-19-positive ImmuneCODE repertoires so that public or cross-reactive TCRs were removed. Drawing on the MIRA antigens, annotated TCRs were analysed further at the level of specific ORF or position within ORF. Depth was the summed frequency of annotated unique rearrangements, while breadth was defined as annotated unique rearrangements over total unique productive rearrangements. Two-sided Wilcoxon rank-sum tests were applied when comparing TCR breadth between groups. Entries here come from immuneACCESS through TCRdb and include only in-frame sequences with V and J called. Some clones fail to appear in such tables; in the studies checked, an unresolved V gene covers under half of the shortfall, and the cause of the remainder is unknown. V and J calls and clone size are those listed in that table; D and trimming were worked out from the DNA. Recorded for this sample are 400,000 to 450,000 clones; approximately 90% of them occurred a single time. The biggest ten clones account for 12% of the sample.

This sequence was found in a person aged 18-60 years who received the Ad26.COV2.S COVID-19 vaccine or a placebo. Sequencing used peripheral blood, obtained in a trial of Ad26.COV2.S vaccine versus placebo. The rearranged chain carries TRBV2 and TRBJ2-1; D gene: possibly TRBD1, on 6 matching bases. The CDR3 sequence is CASSTQGEQFF. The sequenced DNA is TGTGCCAGCAGTACCCAGGGGGAGCAGTTCTTC.